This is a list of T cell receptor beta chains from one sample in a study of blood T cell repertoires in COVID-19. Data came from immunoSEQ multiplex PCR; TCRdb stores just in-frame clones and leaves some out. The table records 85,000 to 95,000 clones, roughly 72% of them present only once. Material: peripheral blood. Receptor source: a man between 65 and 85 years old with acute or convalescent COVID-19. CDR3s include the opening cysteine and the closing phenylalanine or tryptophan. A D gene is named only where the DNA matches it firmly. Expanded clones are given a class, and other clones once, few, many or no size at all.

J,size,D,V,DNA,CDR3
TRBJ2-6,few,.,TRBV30,TGTGCCTGGAGTAAAGGGGGCTCTGGGGCCAACGTCCTGACTTTC,CAWSKGGSGANVLTF
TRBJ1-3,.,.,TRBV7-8,TGTGCCAGCAGCATCAGGGGCGCGGAGGGAAACACCATATATTTT,CASSIRGAEGNTIYF
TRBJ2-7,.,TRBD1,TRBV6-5,TGTGCCAGCAGTTATGAAAGACAGGGCTTCTCCTACGAGCAGTACTTC,CASSYERQGFSYEQYF
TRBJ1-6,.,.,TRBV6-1,TGTGCCAGCAGTGAAACCGGGTCCCTATTACCCCTCCACTTT,CASSETGSLLPLHF
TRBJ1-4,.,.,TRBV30,TGTGCCTGGAGATCGGGGGCTAATGAAAAACTGTTTTTT,CAWRSGANEKLFF
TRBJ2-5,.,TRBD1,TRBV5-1,TGCGCCAGCAGGGGAGGGACAGGGGGCGAGGAGACCCAGTACTTC,CASRGGTGGEETQYF
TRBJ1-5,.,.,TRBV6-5,TGTGCCAGCAGTTATACCGACGGGGAACGCAATCAGCCCCAGCATTTT,CASSYTDGERNQPQHF
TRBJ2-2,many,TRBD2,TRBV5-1,TGCGCCAGCAGCTTGGACACGGGGAGGGCCGGGGAGCTGTTTTTT,CASSLDTGRAGELFF
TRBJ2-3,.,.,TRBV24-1,TGTGCCACGAGTGCCGTAGCGAGGAGCACAGATACGCAGTATTTT,CATSAVARSTDTQYF
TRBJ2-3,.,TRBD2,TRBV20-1,TGCAGTGCTAGTGCGGGAGGGGAAGATACGCAGTATTTT,CSASAGGEDTQYF
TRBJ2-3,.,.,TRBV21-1,TGTGCCATTTCGGACAGGGGGAGCACAGATACGCAGTATTTT,CAISDRGSTDTQYF
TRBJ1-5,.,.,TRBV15,TGTGCCACCAGCAGAGATGAGGGGGGGGTAAGCAATCAGCCCCAGCATTTT,CATSRDEGGVSNQPQHF
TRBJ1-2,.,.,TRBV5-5,TGTGCCAGCAGCTTGGCCGACAGCAACTATGGCTACACCTTC,CASSLADSNYGYTF
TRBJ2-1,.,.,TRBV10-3,TGTGCCATCGGTGACCGGGGGAGCTCCTACAATGAGCAGTTCTTC,CAIGDRGSSYNEQFF
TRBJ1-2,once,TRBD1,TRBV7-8,TGTGCCAGCAGCTTGGAAAAGGACAGGGCCCCCGTCCACACCTTC,CASSLEKDRAPVHTF
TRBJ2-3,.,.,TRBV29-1,TGCAGCGTCCCCGGCAGGGCCACAGATACGCAGTATTTT,CSVPGRATDTQYF
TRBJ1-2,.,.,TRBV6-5,TGTGCCAGCAACGAGGAATTGAACTATGGCTACACCTTC,CASNEELNYGYTF
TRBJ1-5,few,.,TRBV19,TGTGCCAGTAGTTCCAAGGCAGGTCAAAATCAGCCCCAGCATTTT,CASSSKAGQNQPQHF
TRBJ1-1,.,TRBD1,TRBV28,TGTGCCAGCAGTCTAATGCCGGGACAGGCGAACACTGAAGCTTTCTTT,CASSLMPGQANTEAFF
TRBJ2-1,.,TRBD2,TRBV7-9,TGTGCCAGCAGCTTCCCTCGACTAGCGGGGGGGCCAGTGTCAACTGAGCAGTTCTTC,CASSFPRLAGGPVSTEQFF
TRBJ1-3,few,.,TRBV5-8,TGTGCCAGCAGCTTGAGGGGCGAACCAGGAAACACCATATATTTT,CASSLRGEPGNTIYF
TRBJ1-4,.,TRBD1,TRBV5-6,TGTGCCAGCAGCTTGCGCGAGGGGGCAGCAACTAATGAAAAACTGTTTTTT,CASSLREGAATNEKLFF
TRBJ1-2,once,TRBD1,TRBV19,TGTGCCAGTAGTTCCTTAGACAGGGGGAAGGGGGGCTACACCTTC,CASSSLDRGKGGYTF
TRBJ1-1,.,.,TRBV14,TGTGCCAGCAGCCAAGAGCCCCGGGGGAACACTGAAGCTTTCTTT,CASSQEPRGNTEAFF
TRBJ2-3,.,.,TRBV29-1,TGCAGCGTTGACACTTCCCCCACAGATACGCAGTATTTT,CSVDTSPTDTQYF
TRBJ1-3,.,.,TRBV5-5,TGTGCCAGCAGCTTGGACGGGGTCAGCTCTGGAAACACCATATATTTT,CASSLDGVSSGNTIYF
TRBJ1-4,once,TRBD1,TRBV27,TGTGCCAGCAGTTTAGCCCCGGGACAGCTAGTTGCAACTAATGAAAAACTGTTTTTT,CASSLAPGQLVATNEKLFF
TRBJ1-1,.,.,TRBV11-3,TGTGCCAGCAGCTTAGGGTTCGCGACTGAAGCTTTCTTT,CASSLGFATEAFF
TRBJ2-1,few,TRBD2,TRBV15,TGTGCCACCAGCAGAGATGGGCGGGGGGCCTACAATGAGCAGTTCTTC,CATSRDGRGAYNEQFF
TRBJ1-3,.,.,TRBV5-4,TGTGCCAGCAGCTTATGGGACATGGCTGGAAACACCATATATTTT,CASSLWDMAGNTIYF
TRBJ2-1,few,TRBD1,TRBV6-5,TGTGCCAGCAGACAGACAGGGAATAACCACAATGAGCAGTTCTTC,CASRQTGNNHNEQFF
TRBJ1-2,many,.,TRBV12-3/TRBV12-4,TGTGCCAGCAGCTTGGAGATGACTTTTGGCTACACCTTC,CASSLEMTFGYTF
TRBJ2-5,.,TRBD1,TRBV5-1,TGCGCCAGCAGCTTGCCAGGGGGTAGAGAGACCCAGTACTTC,CASSLPGGRETQYF
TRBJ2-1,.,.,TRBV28,TGTGCCAGCAGTTCTATAGGGGATGTCCACAATGAGCAGTTCTTC,CASSSIGDVHNEQFF
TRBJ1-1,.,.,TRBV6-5,TGTGCCAGCAGGTCATCACAGGTCTTGAACACTGAAGCTTTCTTT,CASRSSQVLNTEAFF
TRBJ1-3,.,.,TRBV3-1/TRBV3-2,TGTGCCAGCAGCCAAGGCTCCGCAGGCGGAAACACCATATATTTT,CASSQGSAGGNTIYF
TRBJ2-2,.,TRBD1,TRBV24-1,TGTGCCACCAGTGAGGACAGGGTAGGAACCGGGGAGCTGTTTTTT,CATSEDRVGTGELFF
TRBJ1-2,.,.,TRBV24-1,TGTGCCACCAGTGCCGGGACTCCGCTTGGCTACACCTTC,CATSAGTPLGYTF
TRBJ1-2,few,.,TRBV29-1,TGCAGCGTTGCCTTCGGGGGGGACGATGGCTACACCTTC,CSVAFGGDDGYTF
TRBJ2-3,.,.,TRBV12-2,TGTGCAAGTCGCTTAATTCCTAGCGGGGGACTTAGCACAGATACGCAGTATTTT,CASRLIPSGGLSTDTQYF
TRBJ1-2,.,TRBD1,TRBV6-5,TGTGCCAGCAGTTACCGGACAGGGATCGCCTATGGCTACACCTTC,CASSYRTGIAYGYTF
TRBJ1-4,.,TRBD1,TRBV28,TGTGCCAGCAGTTCCGGGGGACAGGGAAATGAAAAACTGTTTTTT,CASSSGGQGNEKLFF
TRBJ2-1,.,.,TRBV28,TGTGCCAGCAAACACGATCGGGCAGGGTCCTACAATGAGCAGTTCTTC,CASKHDRAGSYNEQFF
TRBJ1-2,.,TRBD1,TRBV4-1,TGCGCCAGCAGCCAAGAGGACAGGGTATACTATGGCTACACCTTC,CASSQEDRVYYGYTF
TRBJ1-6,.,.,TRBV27,TGTGCCAGCGCCCTTCGGACTTATAATTCACCCCTCCACTTT,CASALRTYNSPLHF
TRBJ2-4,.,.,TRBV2,TGTGCCAGCAGTGAAGGTCGGGTCCTAGCCAAAAACATTCAGTACTTC,CASSEGRVLAKNIQYF
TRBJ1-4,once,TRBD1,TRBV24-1,TGTGCCACCAGTGATGGGGGACAGGGAAAAAGAGAAAAACTGTTTTTT,CATSDGGQGKREKLFF